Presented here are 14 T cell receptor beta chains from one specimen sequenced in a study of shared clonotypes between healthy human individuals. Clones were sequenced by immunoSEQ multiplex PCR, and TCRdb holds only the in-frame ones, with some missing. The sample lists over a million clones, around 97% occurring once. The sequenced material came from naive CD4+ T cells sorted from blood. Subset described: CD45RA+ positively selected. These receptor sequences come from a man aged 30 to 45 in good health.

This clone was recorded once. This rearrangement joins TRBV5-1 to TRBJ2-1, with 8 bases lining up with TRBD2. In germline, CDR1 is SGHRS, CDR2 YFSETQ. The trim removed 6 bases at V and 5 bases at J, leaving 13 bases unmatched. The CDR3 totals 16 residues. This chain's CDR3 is CASTLKGLAGHNEQFF. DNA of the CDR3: TGCGCCAGCACCCTCAAGGGGCTAGCGGGCCACAATGAGCAGTTCTTC.

The CDR3 loop is CASCLRELIADEQFF. The CDR3, as DNA: TGTGCCAGCTGCCTCCGGGAACTAATTGCGGATGAGCAGTTCTTC. This chain joins TRBV7-9 and TRBJ2-1, with D possibly being TRBD2 (5 bases). The germline V gene encodes CDR1 SEHNR and CDR2 FQNEAQ (reference sequence). The CDR3 contains 15 residues. V dropped 8 bases and J dropped 8 bases, with 22 bases sitting between them.

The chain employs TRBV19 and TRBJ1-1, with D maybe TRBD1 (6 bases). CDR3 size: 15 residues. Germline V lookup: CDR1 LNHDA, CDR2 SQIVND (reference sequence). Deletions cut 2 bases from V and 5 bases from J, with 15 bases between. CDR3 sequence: CASSIWGRGGTEAFF. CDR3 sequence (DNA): TGTGCCAGTAGTATATGGGGCAGGGGAGGGACTGAAGCTTTCTTT.

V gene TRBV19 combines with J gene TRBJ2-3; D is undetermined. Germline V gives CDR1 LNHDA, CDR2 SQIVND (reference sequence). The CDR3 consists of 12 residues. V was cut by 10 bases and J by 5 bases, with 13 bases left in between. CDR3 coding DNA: TGTGCCACCAAAACAAAAATAGATACGCAGTATTTT. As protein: CATKTKIDTQYF.

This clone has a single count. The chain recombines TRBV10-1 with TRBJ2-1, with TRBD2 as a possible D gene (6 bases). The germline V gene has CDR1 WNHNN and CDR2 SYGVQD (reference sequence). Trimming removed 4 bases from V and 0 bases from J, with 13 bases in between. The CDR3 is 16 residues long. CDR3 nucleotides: TGCGCCAGCAGTGGTCTAGCGATGAGCTCCTACAATGAGCAGTTCTTC. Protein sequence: CASSGLAMSSYNEQFF.

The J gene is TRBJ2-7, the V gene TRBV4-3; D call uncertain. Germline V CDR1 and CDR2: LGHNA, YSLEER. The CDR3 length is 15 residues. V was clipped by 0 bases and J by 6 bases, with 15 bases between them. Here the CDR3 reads CASSQESNMRLEQYF. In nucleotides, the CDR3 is TGCGCCAGCAGCCAAGAATCCAATATGCGACTCGAGCAGTACTTC.

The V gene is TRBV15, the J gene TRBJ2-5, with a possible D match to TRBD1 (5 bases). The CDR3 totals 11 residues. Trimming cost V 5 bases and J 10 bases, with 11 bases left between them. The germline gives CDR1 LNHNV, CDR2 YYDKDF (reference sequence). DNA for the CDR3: TGTGCCACCAGCCTTGGAAGGGGCCAGTACTTC. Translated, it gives CATSLGRGQYF.

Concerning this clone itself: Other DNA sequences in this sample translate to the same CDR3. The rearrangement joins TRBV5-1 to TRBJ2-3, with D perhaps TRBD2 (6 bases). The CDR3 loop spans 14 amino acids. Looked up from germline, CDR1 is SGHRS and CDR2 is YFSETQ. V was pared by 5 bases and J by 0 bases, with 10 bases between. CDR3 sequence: CASSSGGSTDTQYF. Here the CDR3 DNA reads TGCGCCAGCAGTTCTGGAGGGAGCACAGATACGCAGTATTTT.

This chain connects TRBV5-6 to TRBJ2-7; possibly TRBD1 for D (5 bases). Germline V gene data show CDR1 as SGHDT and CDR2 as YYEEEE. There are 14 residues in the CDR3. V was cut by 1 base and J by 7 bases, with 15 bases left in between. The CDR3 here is CASSLQGLLWEQYF. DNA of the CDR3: TGTGCCAGCAGCTTGCAGGGCCTGCTGTGGGAGCAGTACTTC. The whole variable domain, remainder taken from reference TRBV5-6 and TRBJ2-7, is DAGVTQSPTHLIKTRGQQVTLRCSPKSGHDTVSWYQQALGQGPQFIFQYYEEEERQRGNFPDRFSGHQFPNYSSELNVNALLLGDSALYLCASSLQGLLWEQYFGPGTRLTVT.

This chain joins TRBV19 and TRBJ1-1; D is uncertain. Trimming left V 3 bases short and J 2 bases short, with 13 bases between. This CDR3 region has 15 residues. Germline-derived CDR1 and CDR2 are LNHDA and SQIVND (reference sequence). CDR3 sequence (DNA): TGTGCCAGTAGTATTTTGGCGAGGCAAAACACTGAAGCTTTCTTT. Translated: CASSILARQNTEAFF.

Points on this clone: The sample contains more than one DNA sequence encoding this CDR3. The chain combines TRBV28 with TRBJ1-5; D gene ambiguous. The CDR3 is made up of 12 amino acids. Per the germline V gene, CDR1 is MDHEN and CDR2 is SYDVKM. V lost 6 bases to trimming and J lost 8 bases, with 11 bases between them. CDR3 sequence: CASSLGSEPQHF. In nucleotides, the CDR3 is TGTGCCAGCAGCTTGGGGAGTGAGCCCCAGCATTTT.

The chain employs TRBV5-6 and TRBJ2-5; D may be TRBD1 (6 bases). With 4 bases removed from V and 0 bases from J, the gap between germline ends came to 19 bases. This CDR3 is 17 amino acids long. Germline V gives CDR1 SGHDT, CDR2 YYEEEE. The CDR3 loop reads CASSPRQAAQYQETQYF. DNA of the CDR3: TGTGCCAGCAGCCCGAGACAGGCGGCACAGTACCAAGAGACCCAGTACTTC. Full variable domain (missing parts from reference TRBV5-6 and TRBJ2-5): DAGVTQSPTHLIKTRGQQVTLRCSPKSGHDTVSWYQQALGQGPQFIFQYYEEEERQRGNFPDRFSGHQFPNYSSELNVNALLLGDSALYLCASSPRQAAQYQETQYFGPGTRLLVL.

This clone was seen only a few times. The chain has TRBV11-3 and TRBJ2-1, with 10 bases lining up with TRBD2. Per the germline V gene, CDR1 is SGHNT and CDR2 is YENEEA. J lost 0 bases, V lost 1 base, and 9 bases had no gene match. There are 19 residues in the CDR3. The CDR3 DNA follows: TGTGCCAGCAGCTTAGTCGTTCTAGCGGGAGTCAACTCCTACAATGAGCAGTTCTTC. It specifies CASSLVVLAGVNSYNEQFF.

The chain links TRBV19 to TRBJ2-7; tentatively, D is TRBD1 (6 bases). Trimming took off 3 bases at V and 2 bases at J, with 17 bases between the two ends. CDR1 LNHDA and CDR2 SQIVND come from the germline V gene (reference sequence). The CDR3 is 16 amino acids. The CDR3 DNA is TGTGCCAGTAGTATGGGGTTACAGGGAACTACCTACGAGCAGTACTTC. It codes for CASSMGLQGTTYEQYF.